This passage covers 2 T cell receptor beta chains from one sample sequenced in a study. From the 5' RACE reads, TCRdb called clonotypes with MiXCR, one entry per CDR3 protein. The table has about 32,000 distinct CDR3 sequences, roughly 30% seen once; the top ten hold about 2.2%. Tregs were sorted as CD4+CD25+CD127-/low cells. Sequenced: tumor-infiltrating Tregs sorted from the breast tumor. The receptors come from a female donor with breast cancer.

V gene TRBV28 combines with J gene TRBJ2-7; D may be TRBD1 or TRBD2 (5 bases each). Germline V gene data show CDR1 as MDHEN and CDR2 as SYDVKM. Trimming stripped 11 bases from V and 3 bases from J, with 14 bases between. This CDR3 contains 12 residues. CDR3 DNA: TGTGCCGCCACGAGGGGATTCTACGAGCAGTACTTC. Translating gives CAATRGFYEQYF.

The chain joins TRBV4-2 to TRBJ1-1; D remains ambiguous. The CDR3 runs to 16 residues. V lost 0 bases and J lost 0, with 11 bases in between. Germline V gene data show CDR1 as LGHNA and CDR2 as YNFKEQ. CDR3 nucleotides: TGTGCCAGCAGCCAAGAGGGGAACACAATGAACACTGAAGCTTTCTTT. Its translation is CASSQEGNTMNTEAFF.